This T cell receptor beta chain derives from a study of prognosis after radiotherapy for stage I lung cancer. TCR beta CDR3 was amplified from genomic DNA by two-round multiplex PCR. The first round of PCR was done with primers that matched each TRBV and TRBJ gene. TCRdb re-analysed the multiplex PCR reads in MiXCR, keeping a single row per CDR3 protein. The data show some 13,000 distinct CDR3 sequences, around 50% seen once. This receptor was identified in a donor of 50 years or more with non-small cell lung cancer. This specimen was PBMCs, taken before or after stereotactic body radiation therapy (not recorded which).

The CDR3 loop reads CASSIGSHDRSNEQYF. As DNA, the CDR3 is TGTGCCAGTAGTATCGGGTCCCACGACAGATCCAACGAGCAGTACTTC. The gene calls are TRBV19 and TRBJ2-7, with D possibly TRBD1 on 5 matching bases. The CDR3 contains 16 residues. The germline CDR1 and CDR2 sequences are LNHDA and SQIVND (reference sequence). Trimming left V 3 bases short and J 5 bases short, with 20 bases between.